Sequencing of this TCR beta chain was carried out in a study of blood T cells in healthy people across ages. Study-wide findings and caveats: Naive T cell percentage showed a strong correlation with TCR beta diversity.

This clonotype has only a few counts. The antigen remains unidentified. Unmatched junction bases numbered 9, after V lost 3 bases and J lost 4 bases. The CDR3 runs 16 residues. The germline CDR1 and CDR2 sequences are PRHDT and FYEKMQ (reference sequence). A second PCR of roughly 6 to 12 cycles used a sample-barcoded 5' primer and a J-beta primer mix. TCRdb fed the 5' RACE reads into MiXCR, producing one record per CDR3 protein. The sample shows about 930,000 distinct CDR3 sequences, about 29% of them seen only once. This same sample was also part of a study on T cells of mothers and their children. As that report states: Related mother-child pairs shared slightly more overlap than unrelated pairs, but the difference was non-significant.

The gene calls are TRBV13 and TRBJ2-3; 8 nucleotides agree with TRBD1. This TCR derives from a woman between 35 and 50 years old in good health. The sequenced sample consisted of blood. CDR3 sequence: CASSFRQGRLPDTQYF. In DNA form, the CDR3 reads TGTGCCAGCAGCTTCCGACAGGGGAGGTTGCCAGATACGCAGTATTTT.